This TCR beta chain was sequenced during a study of early T cells in non-severe SARS-CoV-2 infection. Study background: Bulk RNA taken from unsorted whole blood was sequenced, leaving chains unpaired.

Unique molecular identifiers tagged individual cDNA molecules. A single record per CDR3 protein comes from TCRdb applying MiXCR to the 5' RACE reads. The sample carries over 60,000 distinct CDR3 sequences, about 12% recorded once. General observations from the study: In VDJdb matching, anti-spike CD8 responses were favored while private and CD4 specificities went missing.

The V and J ends lost 5 bases and 5 bases respectively, with 10 bases between them. This CDR3 spans 12 amino acids. CDR1 is SNHLY, CDR2 FYNNEI, per germline. This clonotype was found a few times. Its antigen is not known. The specimen was whole blood. The TCR comes from an adult who was a healthcare worker with PCR-confirmed SARS-CoV-2 infection or an uninfected control (not recorded which). The chain couples TRBV2 to TRBJ2-7; D gene ambiguous. CDR3 residues: CASSPTSHEQYF. CDR3 DNA: TGTGCCAGCAGTCCCACCAGTCACGAGCAGTACTTC.